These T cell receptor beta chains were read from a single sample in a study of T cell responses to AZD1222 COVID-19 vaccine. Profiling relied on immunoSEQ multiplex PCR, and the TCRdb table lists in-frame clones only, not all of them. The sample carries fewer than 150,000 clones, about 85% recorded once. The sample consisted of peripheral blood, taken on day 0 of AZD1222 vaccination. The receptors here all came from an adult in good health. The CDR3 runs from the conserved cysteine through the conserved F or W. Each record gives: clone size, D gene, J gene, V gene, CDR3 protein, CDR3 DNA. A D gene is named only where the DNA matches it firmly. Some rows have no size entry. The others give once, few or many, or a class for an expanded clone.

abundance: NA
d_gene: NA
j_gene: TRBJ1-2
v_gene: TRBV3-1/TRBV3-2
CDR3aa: CASSQGGTEANYGYTF
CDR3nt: TGTGCCAGCAGCCAAGGGGGGACTGAGGCTAACTATGGCTACACCTTC

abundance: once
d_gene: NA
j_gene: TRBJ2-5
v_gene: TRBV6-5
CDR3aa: CASSPPGGGRPYF
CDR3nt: TGTGCCAGCAGCCCCCCAGGCGGGGGCCGTCCCTACTTC

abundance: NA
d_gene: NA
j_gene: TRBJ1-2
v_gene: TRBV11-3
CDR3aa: CASTPLDGGYGYTF
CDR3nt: TGTGCCAGCACCCCTCTAGACGGAGGCTATGGCTACACCTTC

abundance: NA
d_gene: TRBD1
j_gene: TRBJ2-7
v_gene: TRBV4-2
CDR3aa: CASSQAMRGQGRGSYEQYF
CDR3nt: TGTGCCAGCAGCCAAGCTATGAGAGGACAGGGGAGGGGTTCCTACGAGCAGTACTTC

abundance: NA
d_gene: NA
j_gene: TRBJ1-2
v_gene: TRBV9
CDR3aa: CASSVDPGSSGYTF
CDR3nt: TGTGCCAGCAGCGTAGATCCAGGGTCAAGTGGCTACACCTTC

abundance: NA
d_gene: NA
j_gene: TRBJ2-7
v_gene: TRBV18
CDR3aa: CASSSRRAGDGYEQYF
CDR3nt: TGTGCCAGCTCATCCAGGCGGGCAGGGGATGGATACGAGCAGTACTTC

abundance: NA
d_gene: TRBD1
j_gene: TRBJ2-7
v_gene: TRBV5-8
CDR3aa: CASRRTGVNYEQYF
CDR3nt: TGTGCCAGCCGACGGACAGGGGTAAACTACGAGCAGTACTTC

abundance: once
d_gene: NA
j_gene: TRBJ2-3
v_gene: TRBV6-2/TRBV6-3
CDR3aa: CASSSLGDTQYF
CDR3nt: TGTGCCAGCAGTTCACTAGGGGATACGCAGTATTTT

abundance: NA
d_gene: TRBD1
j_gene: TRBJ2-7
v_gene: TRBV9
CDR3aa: CASSVGTGAEQYF
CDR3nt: TGTGCCAGCAGCGTAGGGACAGGGGCGGAGCAGTACTTC

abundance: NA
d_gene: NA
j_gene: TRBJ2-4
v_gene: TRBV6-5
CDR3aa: CASSYSRDKLNIQYF
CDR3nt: TGTGCCAGCAGTTACTCCAGGGACAAGCTAAACATTCAGTACTTC

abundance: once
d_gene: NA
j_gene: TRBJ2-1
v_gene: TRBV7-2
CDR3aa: CASSLARRGEQFF
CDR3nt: TGTGCCAGCAGCTTAGCCAGGAGGGGTGAGCAGTTCTTC

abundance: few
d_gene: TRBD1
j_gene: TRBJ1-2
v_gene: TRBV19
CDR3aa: CASHSPGQGNYGYTF
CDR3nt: TGTGCCAGCCATTCACCGGGACAGGGGAACTATGGCTACACCTTC

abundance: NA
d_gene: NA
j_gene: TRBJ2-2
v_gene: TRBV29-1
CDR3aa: CSVYPRNTGELFF
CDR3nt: TGCAGCGTTTACCCCCGTAACACCGGGGAGCTGTTTTTT

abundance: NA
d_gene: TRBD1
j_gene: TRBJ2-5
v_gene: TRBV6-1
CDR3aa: CASSEGLGTGGSWETQYF
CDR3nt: TGTGCCAGCAGTGAGGGACTCGGGACAGGGGGCTCGTGGGAGACCCAGTACTTC

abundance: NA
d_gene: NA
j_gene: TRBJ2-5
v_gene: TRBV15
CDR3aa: CATSRVRGYQETQYF
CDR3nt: TGTGCCACCAGCAGAGTTAGGGGGTACCAAGAGACCCAGTACTTC

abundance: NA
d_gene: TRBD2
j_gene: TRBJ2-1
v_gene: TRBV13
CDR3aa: CASPGLAGGTNYNEQFF
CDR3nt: TGTGCCAGTCCGGGACTAGCGGGGGGTACGAATTACAATGAGCAGTTCTTC

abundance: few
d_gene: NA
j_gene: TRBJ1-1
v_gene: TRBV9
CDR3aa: CASSVDPIRGMNTEAFF
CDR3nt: TGTGCCAGCAGCGTAGACCCAATTCGAGGTATGAACACTGAAGCTTTCTTT

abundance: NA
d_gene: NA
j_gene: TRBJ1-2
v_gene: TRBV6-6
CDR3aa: CASTPRGGHGYTF
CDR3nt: TGTGCCAGCACTCCCCGGGGGGGCCATGGCTACACCTTC

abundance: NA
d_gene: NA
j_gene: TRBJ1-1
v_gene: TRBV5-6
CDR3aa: CASSFGPGGHTEAFF
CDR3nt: TGTGCCAGCAGCTTCGGCCCCGGAGGTCACACTGAAGCTTTCTTT

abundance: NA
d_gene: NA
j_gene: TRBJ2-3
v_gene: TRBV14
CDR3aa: CASSQDWGAVSTDTQYF
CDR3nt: TGTGCCAGCAGCCAAGATTGGGGCGCCGTTAGCACAGATACGCAGTATTTT

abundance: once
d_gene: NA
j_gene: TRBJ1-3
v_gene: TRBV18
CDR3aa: CASSYRDGNTIYF
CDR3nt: TGTGCCAGCTCTTACAGGGATGGAAACACCATATATTTT

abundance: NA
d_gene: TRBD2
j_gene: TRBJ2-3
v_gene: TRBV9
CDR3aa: CASSVEGLVGDTQYF
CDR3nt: TGTGCCAGCAGCGTAGAGGGACTAGTGGGGGATACGCAGTATTTT

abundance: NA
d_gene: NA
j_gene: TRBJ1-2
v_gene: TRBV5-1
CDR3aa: CASSLAGRSGYTF
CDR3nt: TGCGCCAGCAGCTTGGCGGGTAGGTCGGGCTACACCTTC

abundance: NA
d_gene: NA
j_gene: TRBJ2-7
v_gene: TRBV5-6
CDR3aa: CASSLFRTEAYEQYF
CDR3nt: TGTGCCAGCAGCTTGTTCAGGACAGAAGCCTACGAGCAGTACTTC

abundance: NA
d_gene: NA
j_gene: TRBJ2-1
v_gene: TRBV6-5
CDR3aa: CASSYSGGTNEQFF
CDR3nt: TGTGCCAGCAGTTACTCCGGCGGGACCAATGAGCAGTTCTTC

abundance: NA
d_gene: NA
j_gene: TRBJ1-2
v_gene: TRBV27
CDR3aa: CASSFSRGSVDGYTF
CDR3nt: TGTGCCAGCAGTTTTAGTAGGGGAAGCGTTGATGGCTACACCTTC

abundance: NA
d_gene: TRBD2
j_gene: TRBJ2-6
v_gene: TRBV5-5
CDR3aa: CASSLSSGVGANVLTF
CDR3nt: TGTGCCAGCAGCTTGAGTAGCGGGGTCGGGGCCAACGTCCTGACTTTC

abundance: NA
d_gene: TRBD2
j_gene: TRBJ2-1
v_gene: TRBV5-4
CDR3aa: CASSLWDLSGGSYNEQFF
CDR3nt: TGTGCCAGCAGCTTGTGGGACCTTAGCGGGGGTTCCTACAATGAGCAGTTCTTC

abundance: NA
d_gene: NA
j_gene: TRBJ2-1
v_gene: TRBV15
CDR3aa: CATSRVEGEQFF
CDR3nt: TGTGCCACCAGCAGAGTCGAGGGTGAGCAGTTCTTC

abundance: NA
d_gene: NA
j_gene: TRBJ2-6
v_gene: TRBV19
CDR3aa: CASRGPGANVLTF
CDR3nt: TGTGCCAGCCGGGGGCCTGGGGCCAACGTCCTGACTTTC

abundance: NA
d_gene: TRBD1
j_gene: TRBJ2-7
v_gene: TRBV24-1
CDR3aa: CATQPTVQGAYEQYF
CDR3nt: TGTGCCACCCAGCCGACGGTACAGGGGGCCTACGAGCAGTACTTC

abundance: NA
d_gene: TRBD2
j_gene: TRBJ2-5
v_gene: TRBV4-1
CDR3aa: CASSQEAAGGIGGETQYF
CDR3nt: TGCGCCAGCAGCCAAGAAGCAGCGGGAGGGATCGGGGGAGAGACCCAGTACTTC

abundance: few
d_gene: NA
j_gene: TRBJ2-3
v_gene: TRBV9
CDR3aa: CASSHESGDTQYF
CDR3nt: TGTGCCAGCAGCCACGAAAGTGGAGATACGCAGTATTTT

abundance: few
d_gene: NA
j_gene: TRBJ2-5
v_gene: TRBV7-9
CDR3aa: CASRGFQETQYF
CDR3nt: TGTGCCAGCAGAGGATTTCAAGAGACCCAGTACTTC

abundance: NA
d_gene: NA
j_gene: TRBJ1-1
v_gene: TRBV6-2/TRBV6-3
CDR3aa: CASSFQDNTEAFF
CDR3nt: TGTGCCAGCAGTTTTCAGGATAACACTGAAGCTTTCTTT

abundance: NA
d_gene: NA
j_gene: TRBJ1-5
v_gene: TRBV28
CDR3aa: CASSLWQDYQPQHF
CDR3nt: TGTGCCAGCAGTTTATGGCAGGACTATCAGCCCCAGCATTTT

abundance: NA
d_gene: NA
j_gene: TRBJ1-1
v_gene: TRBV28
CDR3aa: CASRDNLNTEAFF
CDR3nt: TGTGCCAGCAGGGACAATCTGAACACTGAAGCTTTCTTT

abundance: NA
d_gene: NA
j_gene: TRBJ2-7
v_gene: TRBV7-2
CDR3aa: CASSGGVYEQYF
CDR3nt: TGTGCCAGCAGCGGAGGGGTATACGAGCAGTACTTC

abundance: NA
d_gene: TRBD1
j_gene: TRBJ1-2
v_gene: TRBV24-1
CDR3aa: CATSGQGAYGYTF
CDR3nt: TGTGCCACCAGTGGACAGGGGGCCTATGGCTACACCTTC

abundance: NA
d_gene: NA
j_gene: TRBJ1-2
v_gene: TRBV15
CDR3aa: CATSRTDTNYGYTF
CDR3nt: TGTGCCACCAGCAGGACGGACACTAACTATGGCTACACCTTC

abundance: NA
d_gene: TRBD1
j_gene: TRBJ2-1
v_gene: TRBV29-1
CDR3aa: CSAPLWTGWDEQFF
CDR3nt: TGCAGCGCACCTCTCTGGACAGGGTGGGATGAGCAGTTCTTC

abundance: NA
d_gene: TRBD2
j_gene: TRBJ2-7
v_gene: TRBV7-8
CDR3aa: CASSPVTSGGEEQYF
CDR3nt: TGTGCCAGCAGCCCAGTGACTAGCGGGGGGGAGGAGCAGTACTTC

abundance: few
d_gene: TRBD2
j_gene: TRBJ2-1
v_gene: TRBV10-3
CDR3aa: CAISGGGTSGDVVYNEQFF
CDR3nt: TGTGCCATCAGTGGGGGTGGGACTAGCGGGGATGTTGTCTACAATGAGCAGTTCTTC

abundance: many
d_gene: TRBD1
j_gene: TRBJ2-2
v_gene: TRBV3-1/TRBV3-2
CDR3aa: CASSQQGAGGELFF
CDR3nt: TGTGCCAGCAGCCAACAGGGGGCAGGCGGGGAGCTGTTTTTT

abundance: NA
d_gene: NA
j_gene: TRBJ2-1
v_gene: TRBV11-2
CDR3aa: CASSSLLGTDKQFF
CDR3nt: TGTGCCAGCAGCTCACTCTTGGGGACTGATAAGCAGTTCTTC

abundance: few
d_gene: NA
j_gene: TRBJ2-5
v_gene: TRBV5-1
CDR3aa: CASSRASEETQYF
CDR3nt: TGCGCCAGCAGCCGAGCCAGTGAAGAGACCCAGTACTTC